This T cell receptor (beta chain) was sequenced during a study of cytomegalovirus exposure and HLA in healthy donors. Findings and caveats of the study: Highest at DRB1 and lowest at HLA-C, TCR association rates differed among HLA loci in a later analysis. The study flagged fewer than 200 TCR beta chains as cytomegalovirus-associated. Productive rates of about 87% or about 30% were seen for most TCR beta V segments in an earlier analysis. Presence/absence analyses rested on an assumption that sequencing depth was roughly uniform across donors.

As to this clone: Its antigen is unidentified.

CDR1 MDHEN and CDR2 SYDVKM come from the germline V gene. V lost 3 bases and J 0 bases, leaving 9 bases between the germline ends. The CDR3 length is 14 residues. Vbeta (60) and Jbeta (13) primers were used in the PCR. Using immunoSEQ multiplex PCR, the repertoire was profiled, and TCRdb retains in-frame clones only, with some absent. Among some 120,000 clones listed, 75% to 85% were seen once. What was sequenced was PBMCs. V is TRBV28 and J is TRBJ2-7, with D tentatively TRBD2 (6 bases). This sequence originates from a young man in good health and CMV-seronegative. As DNA, the CDR3 is TGTGCCAGCAGTTTGTGGGGGGTCTCCTACGAGCAGTACTTC. This codes for CASSLWGVSYEQYF.